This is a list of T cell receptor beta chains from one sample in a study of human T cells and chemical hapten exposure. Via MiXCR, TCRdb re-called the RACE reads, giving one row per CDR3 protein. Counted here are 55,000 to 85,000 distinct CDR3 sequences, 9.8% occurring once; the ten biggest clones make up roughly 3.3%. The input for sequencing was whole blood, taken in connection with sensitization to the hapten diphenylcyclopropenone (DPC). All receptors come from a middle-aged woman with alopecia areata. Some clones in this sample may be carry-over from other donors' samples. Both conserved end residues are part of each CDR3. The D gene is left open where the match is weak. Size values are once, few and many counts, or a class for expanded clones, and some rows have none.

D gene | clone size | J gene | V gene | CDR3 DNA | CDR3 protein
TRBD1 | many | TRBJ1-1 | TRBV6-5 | TGTGCCAGCAGTTTTGGGACAGGGAACACTGAAGCTTTCTTT | CASSFGTGNTEAFF
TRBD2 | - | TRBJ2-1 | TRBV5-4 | TGTGCCAGCAGCTTGGTGGCGGGGGACAATGAGCAGTTCTTC | CASSLVAGDNEQFF
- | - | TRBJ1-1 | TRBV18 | TGTGCCAGCTCACCACGGGCACGGACGAACACTGAAGCTTTCTTT | CASSPRARTNTEAFF
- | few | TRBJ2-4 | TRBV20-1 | TGCAGTGCTAGAACCAGGAGAGAACAACTAGCCAAAAACATTCAGTACTTC | CSARTRREQLAKNIQYF
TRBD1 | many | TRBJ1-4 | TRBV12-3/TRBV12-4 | TGTGCCAGCAGTCGACAGGGAGGAGGGGAAAAACTGTTTTTT | CASSRQGGGEKLFF
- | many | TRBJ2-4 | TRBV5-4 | TGTGCCAGCAGCTTAGGCCAGGTCAAAAACATTCAGTACTTC | CASSLGQVKNIQYF
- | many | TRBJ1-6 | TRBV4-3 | TGCGCCAGCAGCCAAGTATCTAGCTCCTATAATTCACCCCTCCACTTT | CASSQVSSSYNSPLHF
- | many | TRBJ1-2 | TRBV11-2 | TGTGCCAGCAGCTTGGAGTCTACTAGGGCCTATGGCTACACCTTC | CASSLESTRAYGYTF
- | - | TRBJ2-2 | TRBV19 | TGTGCCAGTTTTGGACCGACCACCGGGGAGCTGTTTTTT | CASFGPTTGELFF
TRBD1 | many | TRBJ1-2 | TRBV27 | TGTGCCAGCAGTGGGGGGACAGGGGCAGGTGGCTACACCTTC | CASSGGTGAGGYTF
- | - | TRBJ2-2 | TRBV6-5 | TGTGCCAGCAGTTGGCGGCCCGGGGGGGAGCTGTTTTTT | CASSWRPGGELFF
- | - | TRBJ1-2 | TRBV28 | TGTGCCAGCGCCCAGGCGTTGTATGGCTACACCTTC | CASAQALYGYTF
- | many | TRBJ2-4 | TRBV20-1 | TGCAGTGCTAGTCTCCCAGGGGCGGCCAAAAACATTCAGTACTTC | CSASLPGAAKNIQYF
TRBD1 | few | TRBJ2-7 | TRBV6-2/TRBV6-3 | TGTGCCAGCAGATACGGACAGGGACCTCGGGAGCAGTACTTC | CASRYGQGPREQYF
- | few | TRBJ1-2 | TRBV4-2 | TGTGCCAGCAGCCAAGTCGACAGAGTCTATGGCTACACCTTC | CASSQVDRVYGYTF
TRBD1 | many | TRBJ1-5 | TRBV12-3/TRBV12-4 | TGTGCCAGCAGGAGGACAGGGGAAAATGGCAATCAGCCCCAGCATTTT | CASRRTGENGNQPQHF
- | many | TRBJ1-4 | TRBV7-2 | TGTGCCAGCAGCTTAGCACCAACTAATGAAAAACTGTTTTTT | CASSLAPTNEKLFF
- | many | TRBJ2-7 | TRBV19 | TGTGCCAGTAGTACTGACAGATTTTCCGAGCAGTACTTC | CASSTDRFSEQYF
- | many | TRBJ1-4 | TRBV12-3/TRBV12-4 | TGTGCCAGCGCAAGAAATGAAAAACTGTTTTTT | CASARNEKLFF
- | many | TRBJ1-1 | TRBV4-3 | TGCGCCAGCAGCCAAGAGGTAGGGGGCACTGAAGCTTTCTTT | CASSQEVGGTEAFF
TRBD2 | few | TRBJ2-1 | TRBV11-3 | TGTGCCAGCAGCTTAGGACTAGCGGGCTCCTACAATGAGCAGTTCTTC | CASSLGLAGSYNEQFF
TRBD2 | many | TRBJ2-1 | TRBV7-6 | TGTGCCAGCAGCTTACGCGGGGGGTTTTACAATGAGCAGTTCTTC | CASSLRGGFYNEQFF
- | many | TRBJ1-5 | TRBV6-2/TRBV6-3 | TGTGCCAGCAGTTACCCTGAGCCCCAGCATTTT | CASSYPEPQHF
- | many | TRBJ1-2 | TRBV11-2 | TGTGCCAGCAGCTTTAATGGTCCGGGGAACTATGGCTACACCTTC | CASSFNGPGNYGYTF
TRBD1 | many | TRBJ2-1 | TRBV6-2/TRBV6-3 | TGTGCCAGCAGCCTTGGACAGGGGGAGTACAATGAGCAGTTCTTC | CASSLGQGEYNEQFF
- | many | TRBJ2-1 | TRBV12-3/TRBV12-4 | TGTGCCAGCAGCAAGTCCGGGGGAGATGAGCAGTTCTTC | CASSKSGGDEQFF
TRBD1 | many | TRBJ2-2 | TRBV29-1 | TGCAGCGTGATACAGGGGGCTGGCGGGGAGCTGTTTTTT | CSVIQGAGGELFF
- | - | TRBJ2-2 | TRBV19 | TGTGCCAGTAGTATTCTGGGGGTCGGGGAGCTGTTTTTT | CASSILGVGELFF
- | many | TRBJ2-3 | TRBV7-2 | TGTGCCAGCAGCTTAGTCGGGACAGATACGCAGTATTTT | CASSLVGTDTQYF
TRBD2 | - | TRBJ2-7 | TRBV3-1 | TGTGCCAGCAGCCAAGGAGAGCGGGGGGCCAGGGAGCAGTACTTC | CASSQGERGAREQYF
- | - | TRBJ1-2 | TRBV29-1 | TGCAGCGTTGAAGACGGTCTCTGGGTGGAATTC | CSVEDGLWVEF
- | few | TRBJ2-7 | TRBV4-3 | TGCGCCAGCAGCCTTGGGACCGATTCCGAGCAGTACTTC | CASSLGTDSEQYF
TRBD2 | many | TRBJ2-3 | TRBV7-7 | TGTGCCAGCAGCCGGACTAGCGGGACCACAGATACGCAGTATTTT | CASSRTSGTTDTQYF
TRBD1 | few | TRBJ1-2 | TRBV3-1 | TGTGCCAGCAGCCACCCCCCTCTCGGACAGGGTCGCCTCTATGGCTACACCTTC | CASSHPPLGQGRLYGYTF
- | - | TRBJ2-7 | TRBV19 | TGTGCCAGTTCACCCTCCGGGGCGTACGAGCAGTACTTC | CASSPSGAYEQYF
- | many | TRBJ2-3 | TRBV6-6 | TGTGCCAGCAGTTACGCCGGCGTTACAGATACGCAGTATTTT | CASSYAGVTDTQYF
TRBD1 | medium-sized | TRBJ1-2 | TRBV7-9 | TGTGCCAGCAGCCAACCCGGCCCCGGGACAGCGCATGGCTACACCTTC | CASSQPGPGTAHGYTF
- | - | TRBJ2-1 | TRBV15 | TGTGCCACCAGCAGATCAGCGGCAGGTACCGATGAGCAGTTCTTC | CATSRSAAGTDEQFF
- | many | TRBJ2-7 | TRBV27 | TGTGCCAGCAGCGCCCGCGGCTCCGAGCAGTACTTC | CASSARGSEQYF
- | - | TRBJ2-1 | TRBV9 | TGTGCCAGCAGCGTAACGGGGGCTAGGGGAAGTGAGCAGTTCTTC | CASSVTGARGSEQFF
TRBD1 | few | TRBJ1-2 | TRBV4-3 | TGCGCCAGCAGCCAAGAACGGACAGGATTTTATGGCTACACCTTC | CASSQERTGFYGYTF
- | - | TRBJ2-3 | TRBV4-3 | TGCGCCAGCAGCCAAGATTCAGCAGATACGCAGTATTTT | CASSQDSADTQYF
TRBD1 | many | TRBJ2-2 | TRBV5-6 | TGTGCCAGCAGCCGGTCCAGGGGGCGAGGGACCGGGGAGCTGTTTTTT | CASSRSRGRGTGELFF
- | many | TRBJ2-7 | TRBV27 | TGTGCCAGCAGTTTATATTCGGGCAGGAGCTCCTACGAGCAGTACTTC | CASSLYSGRSSYEQYF
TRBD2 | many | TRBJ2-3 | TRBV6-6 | TGTGCCAGCAGAATCCAAGCGGGAAGCACAGATACGCAGTATTTT | CASRIQAGSTDTQYF
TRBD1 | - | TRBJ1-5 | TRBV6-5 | TGTGCCAGCAGGACAGGGGGAAGCAATCAGCCCCAGCATTTT | CASRTGGSNQPQHF
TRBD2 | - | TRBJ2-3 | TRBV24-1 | TGTGCCACCAGTGCCAGACGAACTAGCGGGGTTTGGACAGATACGCAGTATTTT | CATSARRTSGVWTDTQYF
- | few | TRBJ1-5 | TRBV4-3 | TGCGCCAGCAGCCAAGATCTAGAACCGATAAGGCCCCAGCATTTT | CASSQDLEPIRPQHF
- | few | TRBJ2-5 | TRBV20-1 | TGCAGTGCTCCATTCGGGGGCCAGGAGACCCAGTACTTC | CSAPFGGQETQYF
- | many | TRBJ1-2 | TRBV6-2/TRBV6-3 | TGTGCCAGCAGGACACGGACAGTGGGCCTCTATGGCTACACCTTC | CASRTRTVGLYGYTF
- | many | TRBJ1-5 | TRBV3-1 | TGTGCCAGCAGCCAAGGAAGCGGGTTTGGGCAGCCCCAGCATTTT | CASSQGSGFGQPQHF
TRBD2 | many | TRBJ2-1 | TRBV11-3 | TGTGCCAGCAGCGTTAGCGGGGGCGATGAGCAGTTCTTC | CASSVSGGDEQFF
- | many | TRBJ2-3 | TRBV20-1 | TGCAGTGCTAGATCAGGTACAGATACGCAGTATTTT | CSARSGTDTQYF
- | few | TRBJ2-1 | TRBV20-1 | TGCAGTGCTAGAGGGGACGGCGTAAACAATGAGCAGTTCTTC | CSARGDGVNNEQFF